The source of this T cell receptor beta chain is a study of blood T cell repertoires in COVID-19. Study background: Both acute and convalescent COVID-19 samples were obtained from the United States, Italy and Spain. T cells, B-cell-depleted T cells, or PBMCs provided the cDNA or gDNA that served as material.

The Seattle patients, enrolled during active infection, were followed longitudinally. The CDR3 has 15 amino acids. V was shortened by 4 bases and J by 5 bases, with 14 bases between the two germline ends. Germline CDR1 MRHNA, CDR2 SNTAGT. In the original analysis: Quantification of nucleated cells was approximated via reference gene primer amplification. Measured with immunoSEQ multiplex PCR; TCRdb has only the in-frame clones, and not every one. Clonal size and the V and J genes are those of that table, whereas D and trimming came from the DNA. The profile shows 270,000 or so clones, about four fifths of them singletons. The sample holds one count of this clone.

This TCR was sampled from a human donor with COVID-19, enrolled during active disease. The donor label of this sample is uncertain. Sequencing was done on a sample of peripheral blood. V gene TRBV6-4 combines with J gene TRBJ2-2; D perhaps matches TRBD1 (5 bases). CDR3 DNA: TGTGCCAGCAGTGCGCAGGGCACGGTGACCGGGGAGCTGTTTTTT. It codes for CASSAQGTVTGELFF.